This T cell receptor (beta chain) emerged from a study of T cells in Graves' hyperthyroidism and ophthalmopathy. The study, taken as a whole, reports: Among thyroid clonotypes expanded above 0.001, most also appeared in blood.

V was cut by 2 bases and J by 6 bases, with 11 bases left in between. The CDR3 runs to 13 residues. This clonotype was seen repeatedly, ten times or more. Antigen specificity is unknown. Regions amplified from RNA transcripts were the TCR beta CDR3 regions. TCR CDR3 underwent first-round RT-PCR with the HTBI primer set. One entry per CDR3 protein results from TCRdb running MiXCR on the multiplex PCR reads. Of roughly 500,000 distinct CDR3 sequences in the sample, roughly 13% are singletons; the top ten hold 5.5% to 7.5%. The receptor's source is a woman aged 25 to 39 with Graves' hyperthyroidism that later progressed to Graves' ophthalmopathy. V and J are TRBV12-3 or TRBV12-4 and TRBJ2-7, with a weak D call TRBD2 (6 bases). The sequenced material came from blood. The CDR3 here is CASSLLRESEQYF. The CDR3 nucleotides read TGTGCCAGCAGTTTACTCCGGGAGTCCGAGCAGTACTTC.